This T cell receptor (beta chain) was captured by sequencing in a study of T cell responses to AZD1222 COVID-19 vaccine. Study at large: It was second doses at about 4 or about 12 weeks that were pooled. Overall study findings and caveats: Close to half of spike-specific TCRs reportedly recognize unmutated variant regions. It was only a handful of AZD1222 recipients who were seropositive at baseline.

The table came from immunoSEQ multiplex PCR; TCRdb's copy has only in-frame clones and leaves some out. The sample lists 95,000 to 150,000 clones, 80% to 90% occurring once. About this clone itself: Its specificity is not known.

Germline-derived CDR1 and CDR2 are SNHLY and FYNNEI. Trimming took 4 bases from V and 7 from J; bases not matched to a gene: 9. This CDR3 has 14 amino acids. The source of this sequence is an adult in good health. Sequencing used peripheral blood, obtained on day 0 of AZD1222 vaccination. This sequence joins TRBV2 and TRBJ1-1; TRBD1 aligns across 7 bases. CDR3 DNA: TGTGCCAGCAGTGCCCAGACAGGGTTGGGTGAAGCTTTCTTT. Amino acid sequence: CASSAQTGLGEAFF.